This T cell receptor beta chain originates from a study of blood T cells in healthy people across ages. Findings and limits, study-wide: Unsorted PBMC material precluded a definitive naive versus antigen-experienced comparison.

Combining a sample-barcoded 5' primer with a J-beta primer mix, a second PCR ran for about 7 to 11 cycles. Any given sample supplied a minimum of 3 million CDR3-containing paired-end reads. TCRdb used MiXCR to reprocess the 5' RACE reads, holding one entry per CDR3 protein. The sample holds about 1.5 million distinct CDR3 sequences, 35% to 45% seen once. For this clonotype: Its antigen is unknown.

Each sample yielded at least 6 million isolated PBMCs. V lost 3 bases and J 7 bases, leaving 10 bases between the germline ends. The CDR3 consists of 13 residues. The chain combines TRBV12-3 or TRBV12-4 with TRBJ2-1; D not resolved. The sequence was collected from a woman aged 18-29 years in good health. Input material: blood. The CDR3 protein is CASSFSVLNEQFF. CDR3 nucleotides: TGTGCCAGCAGTTTTTCCGTGCTGAATGAGCAGTTCTTC.